This TCR beta chain is from a study of post-analysis software for immune sequencing data. Whole-study results and caveats: Patients with multiple sclerosis recorded significantly lower normalized Chao1 diversity than controls, the study found. TRBV5-6, TRBV5-1 and TRBV20-1 were among five TRBV segments more frequent in patients than controls.

The CDR3 spans 12 residues. Germline loops: CDR1 DFQATT, CDR2 SNEGSKA (reference sequence). V was trimmed by 6 bases and J by 7 bases, leaving 16 bases between them. This clonotype has more than one count but fewer than ten. Its antigen remains unidentified. Carried by the TCR beta cDNA libraries were unique molecular identifiers. TCRdb processed the PCR reads anew with MiXCR; each CDR3 protein has one entry. Of 820,000 or so distinct CDR3 sequences in the sample, roughly 58% are singletons; the top ten hold under 6%. Input material: blood. The origin of this receptor is a girl between 10 and 17 years old with multiple sclerosis. The V gene is TRBV20-1, the J gene TRBJ2-7; D unresolved. The CDR3 coding sequence is TGCAGTGCGCCAGCGCTGTCTAAAGAGCAGTACTTC. Protein product: CSAPALSKEQYF.